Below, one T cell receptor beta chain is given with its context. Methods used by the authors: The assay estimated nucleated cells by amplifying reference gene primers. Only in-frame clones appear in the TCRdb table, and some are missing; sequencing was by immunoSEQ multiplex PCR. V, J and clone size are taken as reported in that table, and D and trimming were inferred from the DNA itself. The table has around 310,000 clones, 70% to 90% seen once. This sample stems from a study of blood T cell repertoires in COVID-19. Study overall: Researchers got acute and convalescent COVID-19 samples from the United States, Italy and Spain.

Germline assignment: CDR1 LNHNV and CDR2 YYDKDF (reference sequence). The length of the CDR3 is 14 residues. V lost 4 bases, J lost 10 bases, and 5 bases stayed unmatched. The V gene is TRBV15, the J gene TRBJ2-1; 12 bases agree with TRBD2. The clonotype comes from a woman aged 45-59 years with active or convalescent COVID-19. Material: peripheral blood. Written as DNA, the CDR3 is TGTGCCACCAGCACTAGCGGGGGGGCCGGAGAGCAGTTCTTC. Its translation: CATSTSGGAGEQFF.